The entry below describes one T cell receptor (beta chain). No much larger clonotype is one base removed from it; base qualities were not supplied. The CDR3 runs 15 residues from the cysteine to the phenylalanine. Only the CDR3 region is kept as DNA, spanning 45 bases read in frame from base 1. The germline V gene sets CDR1 to MNHNS and CDR2 to SASEGT. V gives up 2 bases and J gives up 7 bases, and the segment between their germline ends measures 15 bases. The sample belongs to a study of T cells in tuberculosis (dated by TCRdb to the late 2010s). Turning to the overall study: The study combined CD1B tetramers and high-throughput TCR immunosequencing to characterize T cells specific for the mycobacterial lipid antigen glucose monomycolate (GMM). The research as a whole found: T cells binding the CD1B-GMM tetramer with low affinity may have been missed by the stringent sort gate.

Because TCR-alpha and TCR-beta chains were sequenced unpaired, no chain pairing information was available. TCR libraries were generated with the immunoSEQ multiplex PCR assay, using TCR-beta and/or TCR-alpha/delta assays for each sample. Amplified TCR libraries were sequenced on the Illumina high-throughput platform. On the authors' methods: Clustering and dimensionality reduction relied on pairwise TCRdist distances among GMM-specific receptors from T cells that were either sorted ex vivo or expanded in vitro. Sequence motifs, defined by gene usage and CDR3 content, were tested for enrichment in tetramer-positive compared with tetramer-negative populations. TCRdb retrieved this table from immuneACCESS and kept in-frame rearrangements only. Not all clones are present; in checked studies, unresolved V genes account for under half, and no reason is known for the remainder. The V and J calls and clone size were taken over from that table, and D and trimming were inferred from the DNA. For this sample the table gives 88,000 or so clones, of which approximately 91% were detected only once. The top ten clonotypes cover under 2.5% of the sample.

PBMC were thawed, rested overnight, stained with a GMM-loaded CD1B tetramer, a Live/Dead dye and anti-CD3, and then sorted on a FACS Aria II. C32 glucose monomycolate purified from Rhodococcus equi was loaded onto CD1B tetramers. PBMC used for tetramer sorting had been depleted of CD14-expressing monocytes for a separate study before cryopreservation. From each donor, 75,000 to 100,000 tetramer-negative cells were sorted and were analyzed alongside the tetramer-positive cells. Antigen-specific T cells were sorted from four healthy South African adults using GMM-loaded CD1B tetramers. Recombination connected TRBV6-1 to TRBJ1-5; the D gene identity is not certain. The sequence came from an adult woman with latent tuberculosis. Material: CD1b-GMM tetramer-negative cells sorted from PBMCs. This specimen's cell subset or site label, interpreted: T cells not binding CD1B-GMM tetramer, sorted from same donor. Here is the DNA: TGTGCCAGCAGTGAATCTTGGGGAGGGAGGCAGCCCCAGCATTTT. This codes for CASSESWGGRQPQHF.